This paragraph reports one T cell receptor beta chain. Hyperthyroidism in the patients, aged 18 to 65, was newly diagnosed and under 2 months in duration. This sample was taken from a study of T cells in Graves' hyperthyroidism and ophthalmopathy. Amplification of TCR beta CDR3 regions was performed using RNA transcripts as template. HTBI primers were the set used in a first-round RT-PCR of the TCR CDR3. MiXCR was run by TCRdb on the multiplex PCR reads, yielding one entry per CDR3 protein. The sample carries fewer than 350,000 distinct CDR3 sequences, approximately 14% recorded once. Germline CDR1 is KGHSH and CDR2 is LQKENI. Trimming removed 3 bases at V and 5 bases at J, with 16 bases between. CDR3 length: 15 residues.

This sequence originates from a woman in her 40s with Graves' hyperthyroidism. The chain carries TRBV18 and TRBJ2-5; D perhaps matches TRBD1 (6 bases). The sample taken for sequencing was blood. Written as DNA, the CDR3 is TGTGCCAGCTCACCCACTTCGGCGCAGGGGGAGACCCAGTACTTC. Protein: CASSPTSAQGETQYF.